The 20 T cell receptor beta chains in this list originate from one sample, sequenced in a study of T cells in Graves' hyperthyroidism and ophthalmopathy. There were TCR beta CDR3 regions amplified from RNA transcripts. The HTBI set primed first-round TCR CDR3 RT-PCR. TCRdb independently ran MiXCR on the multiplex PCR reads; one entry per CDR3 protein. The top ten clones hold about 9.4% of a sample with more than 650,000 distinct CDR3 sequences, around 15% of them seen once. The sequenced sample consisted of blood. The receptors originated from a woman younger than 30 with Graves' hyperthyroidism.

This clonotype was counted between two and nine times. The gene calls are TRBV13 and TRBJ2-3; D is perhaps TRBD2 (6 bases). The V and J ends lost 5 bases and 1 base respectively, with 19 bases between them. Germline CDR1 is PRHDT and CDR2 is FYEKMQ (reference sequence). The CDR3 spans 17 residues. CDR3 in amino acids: CASSGARRGTGTDTQYF. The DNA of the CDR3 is TGTGCCAGCAGCGGGGCTCGGCGAGGGACTGGCACAGATACGCAGTATTTT.

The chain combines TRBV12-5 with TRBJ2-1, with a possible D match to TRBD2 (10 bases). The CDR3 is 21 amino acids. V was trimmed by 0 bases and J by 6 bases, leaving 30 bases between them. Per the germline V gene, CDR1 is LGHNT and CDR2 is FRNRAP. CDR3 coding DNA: TGTGCTAGTGGTTTGGTAACAGGGGGCCTAGCGGGAGATCGGAGGGTCAATGAGCAGTTCTTC. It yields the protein CASGLVTGGLAGDRRVNEQFF.

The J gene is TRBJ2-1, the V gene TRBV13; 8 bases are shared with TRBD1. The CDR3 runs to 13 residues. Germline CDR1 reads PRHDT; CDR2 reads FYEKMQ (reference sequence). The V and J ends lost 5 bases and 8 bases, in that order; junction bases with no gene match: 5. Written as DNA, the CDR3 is TGTGCCAGCAGCCGCCCAGGGGGCCATGAGCAGTTCTTC. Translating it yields CASSRPGGHEQFF.

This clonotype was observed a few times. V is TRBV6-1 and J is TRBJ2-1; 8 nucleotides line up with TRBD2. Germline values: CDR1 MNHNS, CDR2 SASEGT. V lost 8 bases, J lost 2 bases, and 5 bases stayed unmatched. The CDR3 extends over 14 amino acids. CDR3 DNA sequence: TGTGCCAGCCGCGCCGGGAGGGCCTACAATGAGCAGTTCTTC. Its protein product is CASRAGRAYNEQFF.

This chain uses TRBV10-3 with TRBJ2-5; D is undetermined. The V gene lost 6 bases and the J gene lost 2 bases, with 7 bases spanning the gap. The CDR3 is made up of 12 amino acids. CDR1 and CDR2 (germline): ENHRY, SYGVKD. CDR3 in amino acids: CAISSYQETQYF. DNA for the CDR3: TGTGCCATCAGCAGCTATCAAGAGACCCAGTACTTC.

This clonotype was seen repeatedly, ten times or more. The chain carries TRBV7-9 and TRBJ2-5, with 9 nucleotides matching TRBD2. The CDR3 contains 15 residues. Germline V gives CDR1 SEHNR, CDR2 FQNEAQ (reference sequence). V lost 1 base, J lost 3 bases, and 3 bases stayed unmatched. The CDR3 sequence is CASSLELAGKETQYF. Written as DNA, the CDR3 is TGTGCCAGCAGCTTAGAACTAGCGGGTAAAGAGACCCAGTACTTC.

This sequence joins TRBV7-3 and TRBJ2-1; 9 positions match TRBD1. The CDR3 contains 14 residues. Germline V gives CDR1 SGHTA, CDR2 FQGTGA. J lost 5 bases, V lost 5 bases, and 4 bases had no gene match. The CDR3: CASSVQGANNEQFF. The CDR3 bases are TGTGCCAGCAGCGTACAGGGGGCAAACAATGAGCAGTTCTTC.

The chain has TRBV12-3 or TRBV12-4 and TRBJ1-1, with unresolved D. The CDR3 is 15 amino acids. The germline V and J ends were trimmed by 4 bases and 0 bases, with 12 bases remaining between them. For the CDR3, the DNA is TGTGCCAGCAGTTCGCCAGGAATCATGAACACTGAAGCTTTCTTT. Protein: CASSSPGIMNTEAFF.

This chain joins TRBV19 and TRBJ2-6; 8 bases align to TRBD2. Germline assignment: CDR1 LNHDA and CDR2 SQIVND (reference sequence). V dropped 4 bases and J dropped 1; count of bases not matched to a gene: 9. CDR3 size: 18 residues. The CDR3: CASSNLRGAGSGANVLTF. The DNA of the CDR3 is TGTGCCAGTAGTAATCTGCGGGGGGCAGGTTCTGGGGCCAACGTCCTGACTTTC.

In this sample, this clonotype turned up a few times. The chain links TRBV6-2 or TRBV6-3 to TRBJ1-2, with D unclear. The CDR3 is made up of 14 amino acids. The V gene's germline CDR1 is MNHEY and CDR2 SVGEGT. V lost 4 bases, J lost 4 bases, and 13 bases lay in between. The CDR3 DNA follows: TGTGCCAGCAGTTGGACCTTTAGCGGCTATGGCTACACCTTC. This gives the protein CASSWTFSGYGYTF.

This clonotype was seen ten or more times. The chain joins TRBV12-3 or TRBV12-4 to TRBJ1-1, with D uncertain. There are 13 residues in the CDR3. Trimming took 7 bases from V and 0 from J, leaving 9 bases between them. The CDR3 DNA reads TGTGCCAGCAAGGTCAGAATGAACACTGAAGCTTTCTTT. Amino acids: CASKVRMNTEAFF.

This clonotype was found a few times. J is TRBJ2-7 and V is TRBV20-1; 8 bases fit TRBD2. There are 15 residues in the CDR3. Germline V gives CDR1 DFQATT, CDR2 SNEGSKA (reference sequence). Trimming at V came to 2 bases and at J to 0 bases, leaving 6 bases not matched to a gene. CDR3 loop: CSARSELAVSYEQYF. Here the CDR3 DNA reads TGCAGTGCTAGATCCGAACTAGCGGTCTCCTACGAGCAGTACTTC.

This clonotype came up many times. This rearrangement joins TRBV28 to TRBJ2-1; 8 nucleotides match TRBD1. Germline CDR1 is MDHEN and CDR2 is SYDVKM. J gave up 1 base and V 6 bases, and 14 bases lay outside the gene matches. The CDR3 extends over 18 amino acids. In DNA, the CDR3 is TGTGCCAGCAGAGGTATTTTGGACAGGGATATATCCTACAATGAGCAGTTCTTC. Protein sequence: CASRGILDRDISYNEQFF.

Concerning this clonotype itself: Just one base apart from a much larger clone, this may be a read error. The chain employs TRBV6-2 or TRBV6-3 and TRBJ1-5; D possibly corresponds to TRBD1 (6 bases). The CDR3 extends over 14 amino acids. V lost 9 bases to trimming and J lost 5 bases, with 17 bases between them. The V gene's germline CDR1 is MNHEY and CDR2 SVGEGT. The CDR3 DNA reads TGTGCCAGTCTACAGGGAGGAGGCGATCAGCCCCAGCATTTT. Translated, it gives CASLQGGGDQPQHF.

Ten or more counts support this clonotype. CDR3 residues: CASSYSIRYGYTF. In nucleotides, the CDR3 is TGTGCCAGCAGTTACTCAATTCGCTATGGCTACACCTTC. The V gene is TRBV6-6, the J gene TRBJ1-2; D is unresolved. CDR1 MNHNY and CDR2 SVGAGI come from the germline V gene (reference sequence). The CDR3 is 13 residues long. Trimming shortened V by 0 bases and J by 4 bases, and 6 bases separated the two germline ends.

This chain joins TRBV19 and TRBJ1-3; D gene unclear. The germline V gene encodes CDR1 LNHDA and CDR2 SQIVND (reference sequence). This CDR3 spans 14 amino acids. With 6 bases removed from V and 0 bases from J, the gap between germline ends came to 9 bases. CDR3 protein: CASRDGGSGNTIYF. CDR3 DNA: TGTGCCAGTAGGGACGGCGGCTCTGGAAACACCATATATTTT.

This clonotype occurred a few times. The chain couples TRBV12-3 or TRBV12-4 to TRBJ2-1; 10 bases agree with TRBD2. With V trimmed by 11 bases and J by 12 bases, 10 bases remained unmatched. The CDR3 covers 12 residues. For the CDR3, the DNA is TGTGCCTCCTGGGTAGCGGGAGGAGGGCAGTTCTTC. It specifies CASWVAGGGQFF.

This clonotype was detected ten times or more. DNA of the CDR3: TGTGCCAGCTCACCACCGGGCCAGATCTACGAGCAGTACTTC. This codes for CASSPPGQIYEQYF. This chain connects TRBV18 to TRBJ2-7; D remains unclear. With 0 bases removed from V and 3 bases from J, the gap between germline ends came to 9 bases. In germline, CDR1 is KGHSH, CDR2 LQKENI. This CDR3 is 14 amino acids long.

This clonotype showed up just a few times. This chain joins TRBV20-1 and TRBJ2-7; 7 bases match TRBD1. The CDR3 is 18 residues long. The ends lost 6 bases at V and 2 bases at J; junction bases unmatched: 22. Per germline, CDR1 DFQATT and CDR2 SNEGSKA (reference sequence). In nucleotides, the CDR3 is TGCAGTGCAATCTGGCCAGGGGGAAGTCGAAAAGCTCCCTACGAGCAGTACTTC. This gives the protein CSAIWPGGSRKAPYEQYF.

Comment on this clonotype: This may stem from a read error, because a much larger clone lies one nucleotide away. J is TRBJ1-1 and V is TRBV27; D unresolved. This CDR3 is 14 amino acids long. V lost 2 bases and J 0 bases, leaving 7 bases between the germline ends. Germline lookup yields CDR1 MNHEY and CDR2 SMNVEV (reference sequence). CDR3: CASSLDEMNTEAFF. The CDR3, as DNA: TGTGCCAGCAGTTTAGACGAGATGAACACTGAAGCTTTCTTT.